This record covers a single T cell receptor (beta chain). This sample is drawn from a study of blood T cell repertoires in COVID-19. Study background: Acute and convalescent COVID-19 specimens originated in the United States, Italy and Spain. Sources were T cells, B-cell-depleted T cells, or PBMCs; the material itself was cDNA or gDNA.

The protocol was immunoSEQ multiplex PCR, while the TCRdb copy is restricted to in-frame clones and leaves out a portion. This table has approximately 290,000 clones, approximately 85% appearing once. The age range of participants was about 18 to 100 years, with residence in about two dozen US areas. Assignment of participants to cohorts was predicated upon participant-reported clinical history. This receptor was identified in a woman aged 25 to 39 who had recovered from COVID-19. The sequencing sample was made of PBMCs or T cells enriched from blood (not recorded which).

The CDR3 sequence: CARSPKGDTEAFF. The CDR3 DNA reads TGTGCCAGAAGCCCCAAAGGGGACACTGAAGCTTTCTTT. The chain couples TRBV5-3 to TRBJ1-1; the D gene is possibly TRBD1 (5 bases). TRBV5-3 is classed as an ORF, of uncertain function. The V end lost 4 bases, the J end lost 3 bases, and 10 bases lay between the germline ends. The CDR3 sequence is 13 residues long.